This TCR beta chain was obtained from a study of blood T cell repertoires in COVID-19. In the study overall: COVID-19 samples from acute and convalescent phases originated in the United States, Italy and Spain.

The germline gives CDR1 MNHEY, CDR2 SVGAGI. Trimming removed 0 bases from V and 5 bases from J; junction bases left unmatched: 4. The CDR3 contains 15 residues. Per the original methods: Amplified reference gene primers provided the basis for estimating nucleated cell counts. Clones were sequenced by immunoSEQ multiplex PCR, and TCRdb holds only the in-frame ones, with some missing. The DNA was the basis for D and trimming; V, J and clone size are from that table. The data hold some 70,000 clones, with 75% to 90% observed a single time. This sequence joins TRBV6-5 and TRBJ2-3, with TRBD2 matching 8 bases. Sequencing input: peripheral blood. This receptor was identified in a man aged 50 to 59 with active COVID-19. CDR3 sequence: CASSYSYGGVDTQYF. CDR3 nucleotide sequence: TGTGCCAGCAGTTACTCCTACGGGGGGGTAGATACGCAGTATTTT.